This T cell receptor beta chain was captured in a study of T cell changes during pregnancy in multiple sclerosis (dated by TCRdb to the late 2010s). Notes on the research overall: In women with multiple sclerosis, the researchers looked at how the T cell repertoire shifted as pregnancy progressed.

V is cut by 5 bases and J by 1 base, and the space between the germline ends is 14 bases. From its cysteine to its phenylalanine, the CDR3 spans 16 amino acids. Of the read, only the CDR3 DNA is kept; its 48 bases are in frame from base 1. As encoded in the germline V gene (reference sequence), CDR1 is SEHNR while CDR2 is FQNEAQ. In regard to this clone: There is no known antigen for this receptor. The record has no base qualities; no much larger clone is one base away.

The protocol used for the library was the immunoSEQ multiplex PCR assay. The table was pulled from immuneACCESS by TCRdb, which kept in-frame rearrangements only. Such tables lose some clones; where checked, under half of the loss comes from unresolved V genes, and the rest has no known cause. Across this sample there are nearly 110,000 clones, with about 90% seen only once. The ten biggest clones cover 1.6% of the sample. The rearranged segments are TRBV7-9 and TRBJ2-2, with a weak D call of TRBD2 (6 bases match). The sample here was peripheral blood, taken before pregnancy. The sequence derives from a female donor with multiple sclerosis, enrolled in a pregnancy study. The DNA is as follows: TGTGCCAGCAGCGCCTCCGGGACTGGGAACACCGGGGAGCTGTTTTTT. This encodes CASSASGTGNTGELFF. The entire variable domain, with the stretches around the CDR3 drawn from the reference TRBV7-9 and TRBJ2-2 proteins, is DTGVSQNPRHKITKRGQNVTFRCDPISEHNRLYWYRQTLGQGPEFLTYFQNEAQLEKSRLLSDRFSAERPKGSFSTLEIQRTEQGDSAMYLCASSASGTGNTGELFFGEGSRLTVL.